These 5 T cell receptor beta chains share one sample of origin, sequenced in a study of T cell repertoires in cytomegalovirus infection. MiXCR was run by TCRdb on the reads, yielding one entry per CDR3 protein. The table has more than 650,000 distinct CDR3 sequences, 35% seen once. The specimen sequenced was PBMCs. The receptors here all came from a human donor in good health (CMV status not recorded). Some clones in this sample may be carry-over from other donors' samples.

This chain connects TRBV2 to TRBJ1-2; 8 nucleotides agree with TRBD1. CDR1 is SNHLY and CDR2 is FYNNEI in the germline V gene. V lost 7 bases, J lost 6 bases, and 10 bases stayed unmatched. The CDR3 extends over 14 amino acids. In DNA form, the CDR3 reads TGTGCCAGCATACGCACGACAGGGGCCCATGGCTACACCTTC. It codes for CASIRTTGAHGYTF.

This clonotype was detected many times. The chain couples TRBV7-9 to TRBJ1-1; tentatively, D is TRBD1 (6 bases). Trimming shortened V by 1 base and J by 2 bases, and 8 bases separated the two germline ends. CDR1 and CDR2 (germline): SEHNR, FQNEAQ (reference sequence). This CDR3 spans 14 amino acids. CDR3 DNA: TGTGCCAGCAGCTTAGACAGGGACAACACTGAAGCTTTCTTT. Its translation is CASSLDRDNTEAFF.

The chain uses TRBV24-1 and TRBJ2-2; 7 bases fit TRBD2. CDR1 and CDR2 (germline): KGHDR, SFDVKD. The CDR3 has 14 amino acids. The J segment lost 6 bases and the V segment lost 4 bases, leaving 4 bases of the junction unmatched. CDR3 residues: CATSDPRGAGELFF. Here the CDR3 DNA reads TGTGCCACCAGTGACCCTCGGGGGGCCGGGGAGCTGTTTTTT.

This clonotype was counted a few times. The V gene is TRBV12-3 or TRBV12-4, the J gene TRBJ1-4, with 7 bases fitting TRBD1. With V trimmed by 7 bases and J by 5 bases, 7 bases remained unmatched. CDR3 length equals 14 residues. The CDR3 here is CASNRQGPNEKLFF. The CDR3, as DNA: TGTGCCAGCAATCGACAGGGACCGAATGAAAAACTGTTTTTT.

The V and J genes are TRBV19 and TRBJ1-5; D is uncertain. This CDR3 has 14 residues. The V and J ends lost 0 bases and 3 bases respectively, with 6 bases between them. Germline CDR1 reads LNHDA; CDR2 reads SQIVND (reference sequence). The CDR3 reads CASSIEGTNQPQHF. The CDR3, as DNA: TGTGCCAGTAGTATAGAGGGCACCAATCAGCCCCAGCATTTT.